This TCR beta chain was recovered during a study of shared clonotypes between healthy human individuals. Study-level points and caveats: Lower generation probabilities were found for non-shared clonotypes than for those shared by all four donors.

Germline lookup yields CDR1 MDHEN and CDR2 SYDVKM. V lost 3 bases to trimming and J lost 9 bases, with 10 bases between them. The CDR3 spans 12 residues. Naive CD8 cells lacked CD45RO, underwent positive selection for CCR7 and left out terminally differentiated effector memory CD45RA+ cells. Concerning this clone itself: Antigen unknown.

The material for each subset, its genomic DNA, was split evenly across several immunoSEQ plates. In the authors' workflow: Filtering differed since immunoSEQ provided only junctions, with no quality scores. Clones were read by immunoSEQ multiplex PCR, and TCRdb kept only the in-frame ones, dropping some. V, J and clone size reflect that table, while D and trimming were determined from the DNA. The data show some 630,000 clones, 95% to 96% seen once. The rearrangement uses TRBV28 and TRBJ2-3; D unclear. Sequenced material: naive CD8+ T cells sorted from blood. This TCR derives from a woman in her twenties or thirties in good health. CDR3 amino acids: CASSLNPVTQYF. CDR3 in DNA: TGTGCCAGCAGTTTGAACCCAGTCACGCAGTATTTT.